These 18 T cell receptor beta chains share one sample of origin, sequenced in a study of cytotoxic CD8 clonotypes in ibrutinib-treated CLL. Clones were read by immunoSEQ multiplex PCR, and TCRdb kept only the in-frame ones, dropping some. Here the sample spans 300,000 or so clones, about 64% being singletons. Specimen: PBMCs, collected after 36 months of ibrutinib treatment. The receptors shown here come from a human donor with chronic lymphocytic leukemia.

This chain links TRBV5-4 with TRBJ1-2; D perhaps matches TRBD1 (5 bases). This CDR3 has 16 residues. CDR1 SGHNT and CDR2 YYREEE come from the germline V gene (reference sequence). V lost 3 bases and J 3 bases, leaving 18 bases between the germline ends. CDR3 residues: CASSYPNRLGDYGYTF. As DNA, the CDR3 is TGTGCCAGCAGCTACCCGAATCGGTTGGGGGACTATGGCTACACCTTC.

The rearrangement joins TRBV10-2 to TRBJ1-2; D is unclear. Per the germline V gene, CDR1 is WSHSY and CDR2 is SAAADI. The CDR3 totals 14 residues. V was clipped by 2 bases and J by 3 bases, with 10 bases between them. The CDR3 here is CASSEKPGYYGYTF. The CDR3 DNA is TGCGCCAGCAGTGAGAAGCCGGGGTACTATGGCTACACCTTC.

This chain joins TRBV29-1 and TRBJ2-7, with 13 bases fitting TRBD2. The CDR3 extends over 13 amino acids. Germline assignment: CDR1 SQVTM and CDR2 ANQGSEA. V lost 6 bases, J lost 9 bases, and 8 bases stayed unmatched. The CDR3 spells CSVELAGGRPQYF. The CDR3 DNA is TGCAGCGTGGAACTAGCGGGAGGGCGCCCGCAGTACTTC.

The chain combines TRBV13 with TRBJ1-6; D perhaps matches TRBD1 (5 bases). Germline CDR1 reads PRHDT; CDR2 reads FYEKMQ (reference sequence). Trimming removed 0 bases from V and 7 bases from J, with 7 bases in between. This CDR3 contains 14 residues. In nucleotides, the CDR3 is TGTGCCAGCAGCTTAGGGGCAGGGAATTCACCCCTCCACTTT. This codes for CASSLGAGNSPLHF. Combining the CDR3 with reference TRBV13 and TRBJ1-6 gives the whole variable domain AAGVIQSPRHLIKEKRETATLKCYPIPRHDTVYWYQQGPGQDPQFLISFYEKMQSDKGSIPDRFSAQQFSDYHSELNMSSLELGDSALYFCASSLGAGNSPLHFGNGTRLTVT.

Worth noting for this clone: A read error may be the cause here, since a much bigger clone is one base away. Distinct nucleotide sequences in the sample also encode this CDR3. The rearrangement joins TRBV5-1 to TRBJ2-2, with unresolved D. The CDR3 is 12 residues long. CDR1 and CDR2 (germline): SGHRS, YFSETQ. V was trimmed by 2 bases and J by 2 bases, leaving 1 base between them. The CDR3 coding sequence is TGCGCCAGCAGCTTAAACACCGGGGAGCTGTTTTTT. It encodes CASSLNTGELFF.

The chain uses TRBV5-1 and TRBJ2-1; 7 nucleotides agree with TRBD2. CDR1 SGHRS and CDR2 YFSETQ come from the germline V gene. CDR3 length: 15 residues. With V trimmed by 1 base and J by 3 bases, 4 bases remained unmatched. The CDR3 DNA reads as TGCGCCAGCAGCTTGAAACCTAGCGGCTACAATGAGCAGTTCTTC. It yields the protein CASSLKPSGYNEQFF.

This chain links TRBV27 with TRBJ2-7, with TRBD2 matching 7 bases. The germline CDR1 and CDR2 sequences are MNHEY and SMNVEV (reference sequence). V trimming: 3 bases; J trimming: 4 bases; junction bases outside the gene matches: 6. The CDR3 consists of 14 residues. CDR3 amino acids: CASSLGGRVYEQYF. The CDR3 DNA reads as TGTGCCAGCAGTTTGGGGGGGAGAGTTTACGAGCAGTACTTC.

The CDR3 is CASAGGQYEQYF. CDR3 nucleotide sequence: TGTGCCAGCGCCGGGGGACAATACGAGCAGTACTTC. The J gene is TRBJ2-7, the V gene TRBV7-9, with D perhaps TRBD1 or TRBD2 (6 bases each). The V end lost 8 bases, the J end lost 4 bases, and 12 bases lay between the germline ends. Germline V gene sequence: CDR1 SEHNR, CDR2 FQNEAQ (reference sequence). The CDR3 sequence is 12 residues long.

This clone was picked up a small number of times. The gene calls are TRBV18 and TRBJ2-2; D is tentatively TRBD1 or TRBD2 (5 bases each). V lost 3 bases to trimming and J lost 6 bases, with 5 bases between them. Germline assignment: CDR1 KGHSH and CDR2 LQKENI. The CDR3 covers 12 residues. In DNA, the CDR3 is TGTGCCAGCTCACCGGGGGCCGGGGAGCTGTTTTTT. Translation gives CASSPGAGELFF.

The CDR3 bases are TGTGCCAGCAGCCACGGGACAGGCGGCTCCCCCATACAAGAGACCCAGTACTTC. Amino acid sequence: CASSHGTGGSPIQETQYF. The rearrangement joins TRBV7-8 to TRBJ2-5, with 8 bases matching TRBD1. Germline assignment: CDR1 SGHVS and CDR2 FQNEAQ. The CDR3 has 18 residues. Trimming cost V 5 bases and J 2 bases; bases outside gene matches: 16.

This clone came up a few times. This chain connects TRBV11-3 to TRBJ2-3; D might be TRBD1 or TRBD2, each matching 5 bases. Germline CDR1 SGHNT, CDR2 YENEEA. V lost 5 bases and J lost 6, with 12 bases in between. This CDR3 has 13 residues. The CDR3 DNA reads TGTGCCAGCAGCCCCCGGGGACCCGATACGCAGTATTTT. This translates into CASSPRGPDTQYF.

The J gene is TRBJ2-3, the V gene TRBV5-8; 10 bases map to TRBD1. CDR3 length equals 14 residues. CDR1 SGHTS and CDR2 YDEGEE come from the germline V gene. J lost 8 bases, V lost 4 bases, and 7 bases had no gene match. Here the CDR3 reads CASSLVTGGLTQYF. Here the CDR3 DNA reads TGTGCCAGCAGCCTAGTGACAGGGGGCCTTACGCAGTATTTT.

Note on this clone: Other DNA sequences of this sample code for an identical CDR3. The chain recombines TRBV7-2 with TRBJ1-3; D gene unclear. V shed 1 base and J shed 2 bases, with 3 bases lying between them. Per the germline V gene, CDR1 is SGHTA and CDR2 is FQGNSA. There are 13 residues in the CDR3. This CDR3 reads CASSLGPGNTIYF. The CDR3 bases are TGTGCCAGCAGCTTAGGTCCTGGAAACACCATATATTTT.

V is TRBV6-5 and J is TRBJ1-2; 7 nucleotides line up with TRBD1. The CDR3 contains 13 residues. With V trimmed by 8 bases and J by 2 bases, 5 bases remained unmatched. CDR1 is MNHEY, CDR2 SVGAGI, per germline. The CDR3 region is CASPNRGNYGYTF. In DNA, the CDR3 is TGTGCCAGCCCCAACAGGGGCAACTATGGCTACACCTTC.

This sequence joins TRBV5-6 and TRBJ2-3; 8 bases agree with TRBD2. V lost 0 bases and J lost 0; bases outside the gene matches: 6. Looked up from germline, CDR1 is SGHDT and CDR2 is YYEEEE. The CDR3 has 17 amino acids. CDR3 sequence (DNA): TGTGCCAGCAGCTTGGTATTAGCGGGGACTAGCACAGATACGCAGTATTTT. Its translation is CASSLVLAGTSTDTQYF.

The rearrangement links TRBV28 to TRBJ2-7; perhaps TRBD1 as D (6 bases). V was trimmed by 6 bases and J by 5 bases, leaving 14 bases between them. CDR3 length equals 13 residues. Germline V gene lookup returns CDR1 MDHEN and CDR2 SYDVKM. CDR3 DNA: TGTGCCAGCAGACAGGGTTCCGAGGACGAGCAGTACTTC. Translating it yields CASRQGSEDEQYF.

The chain uses TRBV28 and TRBJ2-5; D may be TRBD2 (5 bases). This CDR3 comprises 14 residues. The V gene lost 3 bases and the J gene lost 2 bases, with 10 bases spanning the gap. The germline V gene has CDR1 MDHEN and CDR2 SYDVKM. The CDR3 reads CASSFLGGQETQYF. The CDR3 DNA follows: TGTGCCAGCAGTTTTCTTGGCGGGCAAGAGACCCAGTACTTC.

This clone has only one observation. The V call is TRBV19, the J call TRBJ2-7, with no clear D. Germline V gene sequence: CDR1 LNHDA, CDR2 SQIVND (reference sequence). Trimming cost V 4 bases and J 0 bases, with 10 bases left between them. The CDR3 is made up of 14 amino acids. CDR3 nucleotides: TGTGCCAGTAGTACAAAAACAGCCTCCTACGAGCAGTACTTC. Amino acid sequence: CASSTKTASYEQYF.